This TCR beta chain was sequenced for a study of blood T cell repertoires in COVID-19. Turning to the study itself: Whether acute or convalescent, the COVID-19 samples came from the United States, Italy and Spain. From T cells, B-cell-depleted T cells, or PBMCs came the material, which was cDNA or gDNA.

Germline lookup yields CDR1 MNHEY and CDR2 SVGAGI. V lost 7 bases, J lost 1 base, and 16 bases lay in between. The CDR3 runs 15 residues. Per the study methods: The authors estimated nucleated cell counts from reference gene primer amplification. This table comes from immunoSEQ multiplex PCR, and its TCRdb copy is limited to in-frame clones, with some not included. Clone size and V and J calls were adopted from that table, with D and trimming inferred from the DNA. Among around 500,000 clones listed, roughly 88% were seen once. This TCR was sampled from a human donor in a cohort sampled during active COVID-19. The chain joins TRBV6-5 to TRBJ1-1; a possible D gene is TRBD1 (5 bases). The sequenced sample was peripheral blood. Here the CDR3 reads CASTPYGGENTEAFF. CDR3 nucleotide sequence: TGTGCCAGCACCCCATATGGGGGGGAGAACACTGAAGCTTTCTTT.